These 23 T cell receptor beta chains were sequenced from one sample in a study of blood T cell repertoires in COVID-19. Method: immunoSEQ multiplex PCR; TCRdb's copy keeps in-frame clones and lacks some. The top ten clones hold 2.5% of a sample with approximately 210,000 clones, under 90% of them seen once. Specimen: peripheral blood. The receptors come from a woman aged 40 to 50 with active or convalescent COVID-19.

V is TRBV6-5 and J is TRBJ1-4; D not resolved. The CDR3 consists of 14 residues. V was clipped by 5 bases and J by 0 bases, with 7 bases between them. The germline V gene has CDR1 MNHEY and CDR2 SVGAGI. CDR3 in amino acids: CASSTRTTNEKLFF. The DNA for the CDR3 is TGTGCCAGCAGTACACGCACAACTAATGAAAAACTGTTTTTT.

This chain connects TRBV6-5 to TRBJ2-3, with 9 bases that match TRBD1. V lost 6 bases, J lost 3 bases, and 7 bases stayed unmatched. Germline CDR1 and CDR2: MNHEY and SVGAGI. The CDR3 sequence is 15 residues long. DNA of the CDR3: TGTGCCAGCAGGTCTAACAGGGGGCGGACAGATACGCAGTATTTT. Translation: CASRSNRGRTDTQYF.

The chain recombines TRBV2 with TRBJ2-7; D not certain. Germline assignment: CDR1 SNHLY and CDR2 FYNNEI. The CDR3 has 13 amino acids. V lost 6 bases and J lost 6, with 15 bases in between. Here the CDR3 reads CASRTLFTGEQYF. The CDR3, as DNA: TGTGCCAGCAGAACCCTCTTCACGGGCGAGCAGTACTTC.

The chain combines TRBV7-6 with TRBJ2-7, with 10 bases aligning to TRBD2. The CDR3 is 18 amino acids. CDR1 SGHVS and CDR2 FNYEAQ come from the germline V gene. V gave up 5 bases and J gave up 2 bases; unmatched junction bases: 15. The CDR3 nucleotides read TGTGCCAGCAGCCTACGCCCCCCTAGCGGGGGAACGGCCTACGAGCAGTACTTC. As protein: CASSLRPPSGGTAYEQYF.

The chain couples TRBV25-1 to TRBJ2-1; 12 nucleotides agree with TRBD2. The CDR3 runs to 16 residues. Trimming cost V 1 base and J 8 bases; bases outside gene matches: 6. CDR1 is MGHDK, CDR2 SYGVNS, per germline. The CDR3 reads CASSELETSGSYEQFF. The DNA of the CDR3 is TGTGCCAGCAGTGAATTGGAGACTAGCGGGAGTTATGAGCAGTTCTTC.

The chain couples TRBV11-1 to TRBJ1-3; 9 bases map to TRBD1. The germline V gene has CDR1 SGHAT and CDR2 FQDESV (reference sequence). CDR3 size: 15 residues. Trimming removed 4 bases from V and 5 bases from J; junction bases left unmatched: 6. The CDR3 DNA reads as TGTGCCAGCAGCTCCACGACAGGGGGAAGAAACACCATATATTTT. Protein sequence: CASSSTTGGRNTIYF.

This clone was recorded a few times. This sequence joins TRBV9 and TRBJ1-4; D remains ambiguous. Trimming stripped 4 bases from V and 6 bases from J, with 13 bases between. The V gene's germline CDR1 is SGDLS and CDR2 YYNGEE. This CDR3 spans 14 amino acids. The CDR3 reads CASSPRGADEKLFF. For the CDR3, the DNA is TGTGCCAGCAGCCCCCGGGGAGCTGATGAAAAACTGTTTTTT. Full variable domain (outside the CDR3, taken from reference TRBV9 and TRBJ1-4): DSGVTQTPKHLITATGQRVTLRCSPRSGDLSVYWYQQSLDQGLQFLIQYYNGEERAKGNILERFSAQQFPDLHSELNLSSLELGDSALYFCASSPRGADEKLFFGSGTQLSVL.

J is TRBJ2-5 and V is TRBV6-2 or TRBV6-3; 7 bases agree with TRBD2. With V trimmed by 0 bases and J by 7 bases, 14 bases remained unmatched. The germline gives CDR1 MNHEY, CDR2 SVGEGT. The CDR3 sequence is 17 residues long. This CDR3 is CASSYSGGLAERGTQYF. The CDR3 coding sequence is TGTGCCAGCAGTTACTCGGGTGGGCTAGCGGAAAGGGGGACCCAGTACTTC.

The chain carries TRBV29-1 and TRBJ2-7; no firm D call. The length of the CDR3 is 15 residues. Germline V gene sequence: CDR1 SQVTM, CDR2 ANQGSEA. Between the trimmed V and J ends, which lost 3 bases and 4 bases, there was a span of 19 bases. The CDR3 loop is CSVDGQAEKPYEQYF. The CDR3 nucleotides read TGCAGCGTTGATGGGCAGGCCGAGAAACCTTACGAGCAGTACTTC.

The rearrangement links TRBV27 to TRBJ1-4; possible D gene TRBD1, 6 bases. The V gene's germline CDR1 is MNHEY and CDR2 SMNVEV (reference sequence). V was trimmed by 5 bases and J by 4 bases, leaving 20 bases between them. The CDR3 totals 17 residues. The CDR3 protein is CASSPYGRQEYNEKLFF. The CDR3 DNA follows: TGTGCCAGCAGTCCCTACGGCCGACAGGAGTATAATGAAAAACTGTTTTTT.

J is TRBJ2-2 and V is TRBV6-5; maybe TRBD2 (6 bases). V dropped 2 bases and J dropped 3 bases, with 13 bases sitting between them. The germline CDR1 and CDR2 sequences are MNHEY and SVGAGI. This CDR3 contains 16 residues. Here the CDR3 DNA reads TGTGCCAGCAGTTACACGGGTAGCGGATACACCGGGGAGCTGTTTTTT. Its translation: CASSYTGSGYTGELFF.

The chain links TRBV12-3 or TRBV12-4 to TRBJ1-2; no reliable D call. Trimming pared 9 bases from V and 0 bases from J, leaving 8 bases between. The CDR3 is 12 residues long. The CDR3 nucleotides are TGTGCCAGTCGACTCGCTAACTATGGCTACACCTTC. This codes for CASRLANYGYTF.

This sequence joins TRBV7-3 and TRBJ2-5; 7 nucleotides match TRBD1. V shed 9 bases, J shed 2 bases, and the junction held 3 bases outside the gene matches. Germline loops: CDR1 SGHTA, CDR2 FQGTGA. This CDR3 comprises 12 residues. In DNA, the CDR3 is TGTGCCAGTGGGGACAGTCAAGAGACCCAGTACTTC. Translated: CASGDSQETQYF.

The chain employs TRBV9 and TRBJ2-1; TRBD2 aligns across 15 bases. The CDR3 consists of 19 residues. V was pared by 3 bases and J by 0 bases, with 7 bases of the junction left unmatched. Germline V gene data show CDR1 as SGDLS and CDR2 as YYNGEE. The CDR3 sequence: CASSGRTSGGASSYNEQFF. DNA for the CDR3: TGTGCCAGCAGCGGAAGGACTAGCGGGGGGGCTTCCTCCTACAATGAGCAGTTCTTC.

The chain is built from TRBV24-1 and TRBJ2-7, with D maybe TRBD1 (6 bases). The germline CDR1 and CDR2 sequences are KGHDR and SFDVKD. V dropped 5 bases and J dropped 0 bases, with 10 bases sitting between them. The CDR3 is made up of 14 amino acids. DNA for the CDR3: TGTGCCACCAGTGTCAGGGGAAGCTCCTACGAGCAGTACTTC. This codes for CATSVRGSSYEQYF.

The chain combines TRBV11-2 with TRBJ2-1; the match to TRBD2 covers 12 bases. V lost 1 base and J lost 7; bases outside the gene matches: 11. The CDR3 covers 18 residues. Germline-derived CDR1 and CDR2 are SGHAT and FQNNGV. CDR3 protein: CASSLGPSGRARGNEQFF. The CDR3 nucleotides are TGTGCCAGCAGCTTAGGGCCTAGCGGGAGGGCTCGGGGGAATGAGCAGTTCTTC.

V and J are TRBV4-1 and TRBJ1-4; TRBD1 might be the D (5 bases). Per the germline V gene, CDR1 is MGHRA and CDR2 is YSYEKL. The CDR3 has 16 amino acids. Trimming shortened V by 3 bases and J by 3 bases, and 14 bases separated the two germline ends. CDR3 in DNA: TGCGCCAGCAGCCATGACGCGGGGGTGGCTAATGAAAAACTGTTTTTT. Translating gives CASSHDAGVANEKLFF.

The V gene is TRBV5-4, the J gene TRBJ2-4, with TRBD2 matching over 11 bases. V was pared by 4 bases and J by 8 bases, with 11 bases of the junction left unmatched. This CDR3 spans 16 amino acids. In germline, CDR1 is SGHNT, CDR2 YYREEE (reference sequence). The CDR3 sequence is CASSLPTSGGADIQYF. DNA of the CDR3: TGTGCCAGCAGCCTCCCTACTAGCGGGGGTGCGGACATTCAGTACTTC. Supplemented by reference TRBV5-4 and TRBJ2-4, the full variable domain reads ETGVTQSPTHLIKTRGQQVTLRCSSQSGHNTVSWYQQALGQGPQFIFQYYREEENGRGNFPPRFSGLQFPNYSSELNVNALELDDSALYLCASSLPTSGGADIQYFGAGTRLSVL.

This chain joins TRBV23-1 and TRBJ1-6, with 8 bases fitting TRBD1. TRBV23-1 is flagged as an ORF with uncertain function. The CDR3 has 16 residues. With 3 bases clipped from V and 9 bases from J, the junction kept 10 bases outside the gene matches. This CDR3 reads CASSHLGQGSPSPLHF. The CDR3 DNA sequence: TGCGCCAGCAGTCACCTCGGACAGGGATCGCCTTCACCCCTCCACTTT.

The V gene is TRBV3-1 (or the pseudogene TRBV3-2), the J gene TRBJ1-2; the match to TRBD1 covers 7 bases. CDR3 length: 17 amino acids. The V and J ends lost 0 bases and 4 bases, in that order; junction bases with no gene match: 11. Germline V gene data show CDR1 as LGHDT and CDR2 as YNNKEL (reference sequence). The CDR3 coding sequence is TGTGCCAGCAGCCAAGATACGGCCGACAGGGAGGCCTATGGCTACACCTTC. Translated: CASSQDTADREAYGYTF.

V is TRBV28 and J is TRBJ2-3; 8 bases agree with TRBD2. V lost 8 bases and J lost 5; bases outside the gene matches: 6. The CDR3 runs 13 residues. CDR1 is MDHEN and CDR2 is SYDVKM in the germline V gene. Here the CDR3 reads CASAGGIGDTQYF. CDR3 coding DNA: TGTGCCAGCGCGGGGGGCATAGGAGATACGCAGTATTTT. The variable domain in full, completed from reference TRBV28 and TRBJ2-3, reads DVKVTQSSRYLVKRTGEKVFLECVQDMDHENMFWYRQDPGLGLRLIYFSYDVKMKEKGDIPEGYSVSREKKERFSLILESASTNQTSMYLCASAGGIGDTQYFGPGTRLTVL.

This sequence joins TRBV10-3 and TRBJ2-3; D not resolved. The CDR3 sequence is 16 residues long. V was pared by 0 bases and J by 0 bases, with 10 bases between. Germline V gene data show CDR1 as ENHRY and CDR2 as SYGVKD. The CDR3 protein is CAISESRVSSTDTQYF. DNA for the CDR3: TGTGCCATCAGTGAGTCGCGCGTTTCTAGCACAGATACGCAGTATTTT.

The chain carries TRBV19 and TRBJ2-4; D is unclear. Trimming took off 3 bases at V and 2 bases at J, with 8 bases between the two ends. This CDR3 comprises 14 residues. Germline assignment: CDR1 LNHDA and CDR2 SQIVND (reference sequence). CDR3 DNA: TGTGCCAGTAGTATTATCCTATCCAAAAACATTCAGTACTTC. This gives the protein CASSIILSKNIQYF.